This T cell receptor beta chain was sequenced during a study of blood T cell repertoires in COVID-19. For the study at large: Samples taken during acute and convalescent COVID-19 were collected in the United States, Italy and Spain.

V was pared by 2 bases and J by 1 base, with 8 bases between. Looked up from germline, CDR1 is MDHEN and CDR2 is SYDVKM. There are 14 residues in the CDR3. Per the study methods: For nucleated cells, counts were estimated from reference gene primer amplification. Profiling relied on immunoSEQ multiplex PCR, and the TCRdb table lists in-frame clones only, not all of them. V and J calls plus clone size are reproduced from that table; the DNA served to infer D and trimming. Of some 41,000 clones in the sample, approximately 86% are singletons; the top ten hold 4.5% to 6.5%. The TCR sequence derives from a man in his forties with active COVID-19. The chain couples TRBV28 to TRBJ1-1; D unclear. The specimen sequenced was peripheral blood. CDR3 sequence reads: CASSLLVGNTEAFF. The CDR3 nucleotides read TGTGCCAGCAGTTTACTCGTCGGGAACACTGAAGCTTTCTTT. Together with reference TRBV28 and TRBJ1-1, the CDR3 gives the full variable domain: DVKVTQSSRYLVKRTGEKVFLECVQDMDHENMFWYRQDPGLGLRLIYFSYDVKMKEKGDIPEGYSVSREKKERFSLILESASTNQTSMYLCASSLLVGNTEAFFGQGTRLTVV.